This T cell receptor (beta chain) was captured by sequencing in a study of vaccination and CD4 T cells after COVID-19 (dated by TCRdb to about 2022). Study-wide context: SARS-CoV-2 positivity had been established in the convalescent patients by nasal swab PCR, and mild disease was recorded in several of these patients and severe disease in one. Overlapping spike peptide pools from SARS-CoV-2 and from the common cold coronaviruses HCoV-NL63, HCoV-OC43 and HCoV-229E were used as culture stimuli. A few convalescent patients gave samples both early after vaccination (day 14) and late after vaccination (days 161 to 241). Post-vaccine blood samples were obtained a median of approximately 74 days after the second vaccine dose, with a range of about 13 to 241 days. Six males and four females were included in the convalescent cohort, with two Hispanic individuals, seven Caucasians, two Asians and one multiracial person represented. Post-COVID blood samples were collected from convalescent patients a median of approximately 100 days after diagnosis, with a range of about 35 to 180 days. Participants got two doses of the Pfizer-BioNTech BNT162b2 vaccine (n=8) or two doses of the Moderna mRNA-1273 vaccine (n=2). In control cultures, a CEFX viral epitope pool was used as positive control, an HIV-1 Nef peptide pool was used as negative control, or no peptide was added. The spike-specific CD4+ TCR repertoire was compared before and after mRNA vaccination in around ten COVID-19 convalescent patients and several infection-naive healthy vaccine recipients.

Paper-wide results and their limitations: In convalescent patients, nearly all vaccine-specific clones (304 of 307) were found to be mono-reactive for SARS-CoV-2 spike rather than cross-reactive with common cold coronaviruses. Among convalescent patients, a median roughly 84% of the SARS-CoV-2-reactive clones seen after vaccination appeared only after vaccination, which suggests priming specific to the vaccine. An increase in the median number of SARS-CoV-2-reactive clonotypes from 21 after infection to roughly 38 after vaccination was observed, but the change was not found to be significant. The study included relatively few convalescent patients and did not analyze early timepoints after natural infection.

The protocol used for the library was PCR. TCR sequencing of DNA from cultured CD4+ T cells used the Oncomine TCR Beta short-read assay at the Johns Hopkins FTIC core. The QIAamp micro DNA kit was used to extract genomic DNA from the cultured CD4+ T cells. Oncomine TCR Beta libraries made from cultured CD4+ T cells were pooled using unique dual indexes and sequenced on an Illumina iSeq 100. The published analysis was carried out like this. Non-productive sequences were filtered out, and CDR3s that did not start with C, did not end with F or W, or were shorter than 7 amino acids were discarded. The MANAFEST web application was used to identify antigen-specific clonotypes by comparing peptide-stimulated wells against reference wells and other culture wells. Positive clones required FDR below 0.05, an odds ratio above 5, and productive frequency above 0.1% in at least two of three replicate wells. A clonotype counted as cross-reactive if it showed significant expansion both in the SARS-CoV-2 spike wells and in at least one common cold coronavirus spike condition. Using R version 3.6.1, CDR3 homology was evaluated through Levenshtein distances (stringdist) along with unrooted phylogenetic trees (ape). TCRdb reran the public reads through fastp at Q25 and MiXCR, keeping productive beta chains. Every entry covers one CDR3 protein and lists the most common genes and DNA from its rows. TCRdb's processing, not the authors', yielded these V and J calls. In this sample the table shows 20,000 to 25,000 distinct CDR3 sequences, roughly 50% of which occur a single time. The leading ten clones occupy about 13% of the sample.

V is cut by 5 bases and J by 1 base, and the space between the germline ends is 14 bases. The germline V gene specifies SGHVS as CDR1 and FNYEAQ as CDR2. The cysteine opens and the phenylalanine closes a CDR3 of 15 amino acids. The read is trimmed to its CDR3 DNA, 45 bases read in frame from base 1. The time point label for this specimen denotes: late sampling 161 to 241 days after vaccination in a few convalescent patients. Reading the label with the study, this specimen's treatment or condition is: approximately 11-day PBMC culture with coronavirus spike peptide pools or control peptides (ViraFEST assay). The study used the ViraFEST assay, which expanded antigen-specific T cells with peptide pools and then identified expanded clonotypes by TCR sequencing. The convalescent patients' positive SARS-CoV-2 PCR tests were from March to December 2020, which was before the Alpha, Beta and Delta variants emerged in the United States. PBMCs were cultured at 1.5 million to 2 million per well in IMDM supplemented with roughly 5% human AB serum and 8 to 10 IU/ml IL-2, with around 10 ug/ml peptide pools added. Half of the culture medium was replaced with fresh IL-2-containing medium on days 3 and 7. Once the cells had been in culture for about 10 days, the EasySep CD4+ T cell isolation kit was used to isolate CD4+ T cells by negative selection. PBMCs were separated from whole blood using Ficoll-Paque Plus gradient centrifugation and then either used fresh or cryopreserved at -140C. In general, triplicate wells were set up for every culture condition.

On this clonotype: The antigen it binds to is not known. No base qualities exist here, and no much larger clone lies one base off it.

The TCR sequence derives from a human donor who had recovered from COVID-19. Here the sequenced sample was CD4+ T cells from blood, cultured in vitro, taken about 7 months after SARS-CoV-2 vaccination. The rearranged chain carries TRBV7-6 and TRBJ1-1; D gene: possibly TRBD1, on 6 matching bases. The sequenced DNA is TGTGCCAGCAGCCCGATCCCGGGGGCGAACACTGAAGCTTTCTTT. Translation gives CASSPIPGANTEAFF.